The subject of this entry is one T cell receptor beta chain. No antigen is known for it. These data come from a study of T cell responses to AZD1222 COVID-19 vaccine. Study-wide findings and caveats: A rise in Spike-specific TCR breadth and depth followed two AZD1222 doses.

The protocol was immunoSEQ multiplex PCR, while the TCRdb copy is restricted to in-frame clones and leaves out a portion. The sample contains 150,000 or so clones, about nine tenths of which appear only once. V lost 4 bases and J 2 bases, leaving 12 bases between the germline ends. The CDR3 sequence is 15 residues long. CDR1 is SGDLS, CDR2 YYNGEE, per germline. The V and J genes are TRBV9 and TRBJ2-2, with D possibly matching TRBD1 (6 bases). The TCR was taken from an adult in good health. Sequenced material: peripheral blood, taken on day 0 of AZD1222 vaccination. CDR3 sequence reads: CASSTWTDNTGELFF. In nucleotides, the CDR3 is TGTGCCAGCAGCACGTGGACAGACAACACCGGGGAGCTGTTTTTT.